This TCR beta chain is drawn from a study of beta chain features in type 1 diabetes. Sort purity for all populations was recorded as exceeding 98%. Reverse transcribing all isolated RNA meant expressed TCRB transcripts were sequenced. Profiling relied on immunoSEQ multiplex PCR, and the TCRdb table lists in-frame clones only, not all of them. This sample carries about 240,000 clones, around 14% of them seen once, and the ten largest clones take just under 0.02%. Points on this clone: The antigen is not known.

Study-wide points: Moderately but significantly shorter TCRB CDR3s were found in Type 1 diabetes patients in all four CD4+ subsets.

The V gene's germline CDR1 is SGHAT and CDR2 FQNNGV. The CDR3 runs 15 residues. V gave up 0 bases and J gave up 1 base, with 9 bases separating them. The sample taken for sequencing was naive CD4+ T cells from blood. The receptor was isolated from a man younger than 45 with type 1 diabetes. The chain has TRBV11-2 and TRBJ1-1; D is perhaps TRBD1 (5 bases). The CDR3 DNA follows: TGTGCCAGCAGCTTAGACAGGGTGGGGAACACTGAAGCTTTCTTT. Residues: CASSLDRVGNTEAFF.